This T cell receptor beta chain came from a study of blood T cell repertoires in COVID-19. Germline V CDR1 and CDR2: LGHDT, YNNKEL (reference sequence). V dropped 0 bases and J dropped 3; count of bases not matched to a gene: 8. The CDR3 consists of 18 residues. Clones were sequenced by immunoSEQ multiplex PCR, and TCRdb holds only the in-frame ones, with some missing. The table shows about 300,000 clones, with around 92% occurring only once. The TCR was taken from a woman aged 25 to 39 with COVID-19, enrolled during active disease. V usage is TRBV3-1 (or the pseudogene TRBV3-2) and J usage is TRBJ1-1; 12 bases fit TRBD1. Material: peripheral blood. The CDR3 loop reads CASSQDGRDRGRDTEAFF. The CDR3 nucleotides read TGTGCCAGCAGCCAAGATGGGAGGGACAGGGGGCGGGACACTGAAGCTTTCTTT.